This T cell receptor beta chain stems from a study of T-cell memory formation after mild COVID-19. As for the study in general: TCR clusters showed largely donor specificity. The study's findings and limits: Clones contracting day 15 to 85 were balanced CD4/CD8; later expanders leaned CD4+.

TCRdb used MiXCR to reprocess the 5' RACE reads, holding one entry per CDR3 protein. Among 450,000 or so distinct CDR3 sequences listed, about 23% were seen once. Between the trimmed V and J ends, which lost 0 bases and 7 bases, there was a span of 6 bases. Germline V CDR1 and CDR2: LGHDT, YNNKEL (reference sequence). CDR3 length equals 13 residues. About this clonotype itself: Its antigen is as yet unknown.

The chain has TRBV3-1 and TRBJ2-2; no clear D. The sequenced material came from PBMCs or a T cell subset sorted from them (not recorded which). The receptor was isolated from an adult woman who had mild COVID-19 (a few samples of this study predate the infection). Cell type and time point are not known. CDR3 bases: TGTGCCAGCAGCCAAGACAAGGGCGGGGAGCTGTTTTTT. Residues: CASSQDKGGELFF.